These 13 T cell receptor beta chains came from one sample sequenced in a study of blood T cell repertoires in COVID-19. Clones were read by immunoSEQ multiplex PCR, and TCRdb kept only the in-frame ones, dropping some. The repertoire holds roughly 100,000 clones, with less than 85% as singletons. Sequencing was done on a sample of peripheral blood. The receptors were sampled from a man between 65 and 85 years old with acute or convalescent COVID-19.

A few counts support this clone. V is TRBV28 and J is TRBJ2-7, with TRBD2 identical over 12 bases. The CDR3 has 15 amino acids. J lost 1 base, V lost 5 bases, and 3 bases had no gene match. Per germline, CDR1 MDHEN and CDR2 SYDVKM. The CDR3 nucleotides are TGTGCCAGCAGTGAGACTAGCGGGGGTTCCTACGAGCAGTACTTC. Translating gives CASSETSGGSYEQYF.

In this sample, this clone turned up a few times. The rearrangement links TRBV3-1 (or the pseudogene TRBV3-2) to TRBJ1-3; the D gene is possibly TRBD1 (5 bases). The CDR3 runs to 15 residues. Germline CDR1 and CDR2: LGHDT and YNNKEL (reference sequence). Between the trimmed V and J ends, which lost 1 base and 0 bases, there was a span of 7 bases. In nucleotides, the CDR3 is TGTGCCAGCAGCCAAGGACAGCACTCTGGAAACACCATATATTTT. Protein product: CASSQGQHSGNTIYF.

The rearrangement uses TRBV5-1 and TRBJ1-2, with TRBD1 matching over 8 bases. Germline assignment: CDR1 SGHRS and CDR2 YFSETQ. The CDR3 sequence is 13 residues long. V was clipped by 4 bases and J by 7 bases; unmatched bases: 6. The CDR3 is CASSTDRGIGYTF. The CDR3 bases are TGCGCCAGCAGCACAGACAGGGGAATTGGCTACACCTTC.

V gene TRBV7-8 combines with J gene TRBJ1-2; the match to TRBD1 covers 12 bases. CDR1 is SGHVS and CDR2 is FQNEAQ in the germline V gene. The V gene end was trimmed by 5 bases and the J gene end by 8 bases; junction bases not matched to a gene: 12. The CDR3 extends over 16 amino acids. CDR3 coding DNA: TGTGCCAGCAGCCCCCCTAACCGGGACAGGGGGCAAGGCTACACCTTC. Translating gives CASSPPNRDRGQGYTF.

The CDR3 DNA sequence: TGCAGTGCCAGTGGAGAAGAAACGGGATATAATTCACCCCTCCACTTT. Residues: CSASGEETGYNSPLHF. The chain joins TRBV20-1 to TRBJ1-6, with D uncertain. V was clipped by 6 bases and J by 4 bases, with 19 bases between them. CDR1 is DFQATT, CDR2 SNEGSKA, per germline (reference sequence). The CDR3 contains 16 residues.

This clone has just a few counts. The chain employs TRBV7-2 and TRBJ2-4; 7 bases are a match to TRBD1. There are 14 residues in the CDR3. Per the germline V gene, CDR1 is SGHTA and CDR2 is FQGNSA. V shed 5 bases, J shed 9 bases, and the junction held 10 bases outside the gene matches. The CDR3 sequence is CASSITQGVGIQYF. Written as DNA, the CDR3 is TGTGCCAGCAGCATAACCCAGGGGGTCGGCATTCAGTACTTC.

The chain joins TRBV10-3 to TRBJ1-2, with 9 bases matching TRBD1. Germline CDR1 is ENHRY and CDR2 is SYGVKD. The V segment lost 6 bases and the J segment 2 bases; nucleotides outside the gene matches: 1. The CDR3 length is 13 residues. Here the CDR3 DNA reads TGTGCCATCAGGGGACAGGGCAACTATGGCTACACCTTC. It encodes CAIRGQGNYGYTF.

J is TRBJ1-2 and V is TRBV28; 11 nucleotides agree with TRBD1. V lost 4 bases and J lost 0; bases outside the gene matches: 4. This CDR3 contains 16 residues. Germline CDR1 MDHEN, CDR2 SYDVKM. The CDR3 reads CASSSGTGGSNYGYTF. The DNA of the CDR3 is TGTGCCAGCAGTTCGGGGACAGGGGGGTCTAACTATGGCTACACCTTC.

The chain combines TRBV7-9 with TRBJ1-2; TRBD1 matches at 8 bases. This CDR3 contains 13 residues. V lost 8 bases and J lost 0; bases outside the gene matches: 2. Per the germline V gene, CDR1 is SEHNR and CDR2 is FQNEAQ (reference sequence). CDR3 amino acids: CASGTGTNYGYTF. The CDR3 bases are TGTGCCAGCGGGACAGGAACTAACTATGGCTACACCTTC.

The chain couples TRBV9 to TRBJ1-2; TRBD1 agrees at 7 bases. Germline CDR1 and CDR2: SGDLS and YYNGEE. J gave up 3 bases and V 2 bases, and 7 bases lay outside the gene matches. This CDR3 region has 15 residues. CDR3 region: CASSVAPGTDYGYTF. In DNA form, the CDR3 reads TGTGCCAGCAGCGTGGCTCCGGGGACAGACTATGGCTACACCTTC.

This rearrangement joins TRBV19 to TRBJ2-1, with D possibly TRBD2 on 7 matching bases. CDR1 is LNHDA, CDR2 SQIVND, per germline (reference sequence). The CDR3 has 15 amino acids. Trimming left V 7 bases short and J 8 bases short, with 21 bases between. This CDR3 is CASNRLGGVQDEQFF. DNA for the CDR3: TGTGCCAGTAATCGATTAGGGGGGGTACAAGATGAGCAGTTCTTC.

This clone was detected a few times. The chain uses TRBV9 and TRBJ1-5; TRBD1 is a possible D gene (5 bases). The CDR3 runs 15 residues. Trimming took off 3 bases at V and 2 bases at J, with 12 bases between the two ends. Germline CDR1 is SGDLS and CDR2 is YYNGEE. The CDR3 nucleotides are TGTGCCAGCAGCGCCCGGGGGGATGGCAATCAGCCCCAGCATTTT. Amino acids: CASSARGDGNQPQHF.

This clone was counted a few times. The chain carries TRBV29-1 and TRBJ1-3; D is ambiguous. This CDR3 spans 18 amino acids. Germline CDR1 reads SQVTM; CDR2 reads ANQGSEA. V lost 0 bases to trimming and J lost 9 bases, with 27 bases between them. The CDR3 loop reads CSVEDPETSGPSGGTIYF. The DNA of the CDR3 is TGCAGCGTTGAAGATCCAGAAACATCCGGTCCCTCCGGAGGCACCATATATTTT.